This TCR beta chain is drawn from a study of shared clonotypes between healthy human individuals. Points from the study as a whole: Unshared clonotypes carried lower generation probabilities than those common to all four donors. Among donors, sharing of clonotypes was expected to be affected by sequencing depth.

V was clipped by 4 bases and J by 4 bases, with 11 bases between them. Germline CDR1 is SNHLY and CDR2 is FYNNEI. The CDR3 length is 13 residues. Assay execution took place at the deep level. Assay: immunoSEQ multiplex PCR; the TCRdb copy retains only in-frame clones and omits some. Altogether some 1.5 million clones are present, approximately 98% being singletons, with the ten largest covering 0.45%. This clone showed up many times. Its antigen is undetermined. Sequenced sample: naive CD4+ T cells sorted from blood. As for subset: CD45RA+ positively selected. The receptor was derived from a man younger than 45 in good health. The chain employs TRBV2 and TRBJ2-7; no clear D gene. CDR3 protein: CASSGDRLYEQYF. CDR3 nucleotides: TGTGCCAGCAGTGGTGACCGATTATACGAGCAGTACTTC.